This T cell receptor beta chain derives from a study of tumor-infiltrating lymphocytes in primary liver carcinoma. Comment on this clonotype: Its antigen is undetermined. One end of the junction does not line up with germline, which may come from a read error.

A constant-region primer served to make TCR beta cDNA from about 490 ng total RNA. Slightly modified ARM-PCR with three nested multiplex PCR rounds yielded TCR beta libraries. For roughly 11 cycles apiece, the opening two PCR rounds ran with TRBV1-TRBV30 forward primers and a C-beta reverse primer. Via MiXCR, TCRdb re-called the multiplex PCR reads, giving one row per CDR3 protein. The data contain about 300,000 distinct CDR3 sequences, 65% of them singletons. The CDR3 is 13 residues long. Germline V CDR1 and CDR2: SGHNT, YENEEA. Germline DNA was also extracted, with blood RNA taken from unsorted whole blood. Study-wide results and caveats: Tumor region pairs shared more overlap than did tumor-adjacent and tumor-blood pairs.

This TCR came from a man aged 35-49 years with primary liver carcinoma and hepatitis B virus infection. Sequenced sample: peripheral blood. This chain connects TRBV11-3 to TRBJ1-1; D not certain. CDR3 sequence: CVSSSSTYTEASF. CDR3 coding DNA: TGTGTCAGCAGCTCCTCTACGTACACTGAAGCTTCCTTT.